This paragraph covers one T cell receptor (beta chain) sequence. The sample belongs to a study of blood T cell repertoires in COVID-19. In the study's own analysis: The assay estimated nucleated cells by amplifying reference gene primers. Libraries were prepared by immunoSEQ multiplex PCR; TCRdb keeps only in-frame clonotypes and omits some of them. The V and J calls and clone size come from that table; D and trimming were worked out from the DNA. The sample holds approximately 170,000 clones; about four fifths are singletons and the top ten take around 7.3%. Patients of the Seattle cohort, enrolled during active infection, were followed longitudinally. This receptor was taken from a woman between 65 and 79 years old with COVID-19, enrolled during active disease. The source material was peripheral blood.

In nucleotides, the CDR3 is TGTGCCAGCAGTAAATCTCGGGGAGGGGGTCTGAGTCAGCCCCAGCATTTT. It specifies CASSKSRGGGLSQPQHF. This chain uses TRBV28 with TRBJ1-5, with D possibly TRBD1 on 6 matching bases. Germline-derived CDR1 and CDR2 are MDHEN and SYDVKM. This CDR3 is 17 amino acids long. V was trimmed by 5 bases and J by 6 bases, leaving 23 bases between them.